This record covers a single TCR beta chain. Its matching antigen is unknown. Deletions cut 1 base from V and 1 base from J, with 4 bases between. The CDR3 spans 13 residues. These data are taken from a study of post-analysis software for immune sequencing data. The overall study: Courses of disease covered relapsing-remitting, secondary progressive and progressive-relapsing multiple sclerosis.

Findings and caveats of the study: Multiple sclerosis was associated with a significant reduction in normalized Chao1 diversity relative to controls. By F measure, strong co-clustering occurred among samples prepared in the same batch. Five TRBV segments, TRBV5-6, TRBV5-1 and TRBV20-1 among them, were found more frequent in patients than controls.

Included in the TCR beta cDNA libraries were unique molecular identifiers. Roughly 450,000 cDNA molecules were recovered from an input of roughly 0.95 to 10 million T cells. A single record per CDR3 protein comes from TCRdb applying MiXCR to the PCR reads. The data contain roughly 650,000 distinct CDR3 sequences, more than 50% of them singletons. Material: blood. This TCR was sampled from a girl aged 2 to 9 with multiple sclerosis. The V and J genes are TRBV12-3 or TRBV12-4 and TRBJ1-1; D gene ambiguous. In DNA, the CDR3 is TGTGCCAGCAGTTTAGAACAGAACACTGAAGCTTTCTTT. Its protein product is CASSLEQNTEAFF.